The 17 T cell receptor beta chains presented below share a single source sample, sequenced in a study of identical twins (dated by TCRdb to the mid-2010s). Libraries came from 5' RACE. The run used an Illumina HiSeq 2000. Using fastp trimming at Q25 and MiXCR clonotype assembly, TCRdb reanalyzed the public sequencing data and kept in-frame beta chains. CDR3 protein duplicates are merged, each entry listing the most common genes and DNA. The sample table contains some 1,600,000 distinct CDR3 sequences; only one count was recorded for around a third of them. The ten top clones hold about 0.27% of the sample. Sequenced sample: cord blood. Receptor source: a newborn girl in good health.

The rearrangement links TRBV29-1 to TRBJ1-2; D is unresolved. The CDR3 totals 12 residues. Trimming shortened V by 5 bases and J by 3 bases, and 10 bases separated the two germline ends. Germline CDR1 reads SQVTM; CDR2 reads ANQGSEA. The DNA for the CDR3 is TGCAGCGTTTTGCCGGAAGACTATGGCTACACCTTC. Its protein is CSVLPEDYGYTF.

This clonotype was detected a few times. This chain connects TRBV6-1 to TRBJ2-7, with 12 positions matching TRBD2. The junction had 7 bases not matched to a gene; V was cut back by 7 bases and J by 3 bases. The germline gives CDR1 MNHNS, CDR2 SASEGT. The CDR3 is made up of 15 amino acids. The CDR3 sequence: CASKLELAGGYEQYF. The CDR3 nucleotides read TGTGCCAGCAAACTTGAACTAGCGGGAGGCTACGAGCAGTACTTC.

The J gene is TRBJ1-4, the V gene TRBV12-3 or TRBV12-4; no reliable D call. The V and J ends lost 1 base and 2 bases respectively, with 11 bases between them. The CDR3 runs to 16 residues. CDR3 nucleotides: TGTGCCAGCAGTTTAGGGGCCCCTGGGACTAATGAAAAACTGTTTTTT. Translating it yields CASSLGAPGTNEKLFF.

This clonotype was recorded a few times. The J gene is TRBJ2-3, the V gene TRBV27, with 16 bases aligning to TRBD2. Germline V gene sequence: CDR1 MNHEY, CDR2 SMNVEV (reference sequence). The CDR3 is made up of 16 amino acids. Losses at the gene ends were 6 bases for V and 5 bases for J; bases not matched to a gene: 5. For the CDR3, the DNA is TGTGCCAGCAGGGGACTAGCGGGAGGGCCCGGAGATACGCAGTATTTT. Protein product: CASRGLAGGPGDTQYF.

There are a few counts of this clonotype. The chain carries TRBV29-1 and TRBJ1-1; D gene uncertain. This CDR3 is built from 11 residues. Germline V gives CDR1 SQVTM, CDR2 ANQGSEA. V was trimmed by 3 bases and J by 3 bases, leaving 5 bases between them. This CDR3 reads CSVERHTEAFF. CDR3 DNA sequence: TGCAGCGTTGAGCGGCACACTGAAGCTTTCTTT.

This clonotype was observed a handful of times. V gene TRBV28 combines with J gene TRBJ2-7, with D perhaps matching TRBD2 (5 bases). The CDR3 covers 16 residues. The V end lost 3 bases, the J end lost 3 bases, and 18 bases lay between the germline ends. Germline CDR1 is MDHEN and CDR2 is SYDVKM. CDR3 region: CASSFSGVSDRYEQYF. CDR3 DNA: TGTGCCAGCAGTTTTTCCGGGGTGAGCGATCGCTACGAGCAGTACTTC.

The genes are TRBV5-6 and TRBJ2-1, with D maybe TRBD1 (6 bases). This CDR3 region has 15 residues. CDR1 and CDR2 from the germline V gene are SGHDT and YYEEEE. The V and J ends lost 0 bases and 3 bases respectively, with 10 bases between them. The CDR3 region is CASSLGDKVYNEQFF. The CDR3 DNA reads as TGTGCCAGCAGCTTGGGGGACAAAGTCTACAATGAGCAGTTCTTC.

This chain connects TRBV2 to TRBJ1-1; 7 bases are shared with TRBD1. The germline V gene encodes CDR1 SNHLY and CDR2 FYNNEI. This CDR3 region has 13 residues. Germline trimming cut 6 bases from V and 5 bases from J; bases unmatched to any gene: 6. CDR3 DNA: TGTGCCAGCAGCCGACAGGGAATGACTGAAGCTTTCTTT. This sequence encodes CASSRQGMTEAFF.

The V gene is TRBV27, the J gene TRBJ2-3, with 9 bases matching TRBD2. Germline V CDR1 and CDR2: MNHEY, SMNVEV (reference sequence). This CDR3 contains 15 residues. With 3 bases clipped from V and 6 bases from J, the junction kept 7 bases outside the gene matches. The CDR3 loop is CASSFLGSGSDTQYF. The CDR3, as DNA: TGTGCCAGCAGTTTTCTTGGTAGCGGGAGTGATACGCAGTATTTT.

On this clonotype: With a much larger clone just one base away, this may be a read error. The chain carries TRBV6-5 and TRBJ1-6, with 9 bases identical to TRBD1. Germline loops: CDR1 MNHEY, CDR2 SVGAGI. This CDR3 comprises 16 residues. The CDR3 sequence: CACSYTGGANNSPLHF. CDR3 DNA sequence: TGTGCCTGCAGTTACACAGGGGGCGCGAATAATTCACCCCTCCACTTT.

This chain connects TRBV20-1 to TRBJ1-4, with 8 nucleotides matching TRBD1. The CDR3 extends over 14 amino acids. Germline V gives CDR1 DFQATT, CDR2 SNEGSKA (reference sequence). V lost 1 base and J lost 7; bases outside the gene matches: 5. The CDR3 region is CSARAPDRGEKLFF. CDR3 sequence (DNA): TGCAGTGCTAGAGCGCCCGACAGGGGTGAAAAACTGTTTTTT.

This chain links TRBV28 with TRBJ2-3, with 13 nucleotides matching TRBD2. CDR3 size: 19 residues. CDR1 and CDR2 from the germline V gene are MDHEN and SYDVKM. V was pared by 4 bases and J by 0 bases, with 10 bases of the junction left unmatched. The CDR3 DNA is TGTGCCAGCAGTTCCGAGAGACTAGCGGGAGGCTCTAGCACAGATACGCAGTATTTT. Protein: CASSSERLAGGSSTDTQYF. The full variable domain, its missing parts supplied by reference TRBV28 and TRBJ2-3, is DVKVTQSSRYLVKRTGEKVFLECVQDMDHENMFWYRQDPGLGLRLIYFSYDVKMKEKGDIPEGYSVSREKKERFSLILESASTNQTSMYLCASSSERLAGGSSTDTQYFGPGTRLTVL.

Only a few counts were recorded for this clonotype. The CDR3 DNA reads TGTGCCAGCAGCTTAGGGTCATGGGTGGGATACCAAGAGACCCAGTACTTC. It is translated as CASSLGSWVGYQETQYF. The chain links TRBV11-2 to TRBJ2-5; D uncertain. Germline CDR1 SGHAT, CDR2 FQNNGV. Trimming took 1 base from V and 0 from J, leaving 15 bases between them. This CDR3 has 17 residues.

This clonotype was picked up many times. The CDR3 DNA follows: TGCAGCGTTGAAGTGAGAACAGATACGCAGTATTTT. Translated: CSVEVRTDTQYF. The V call is TRBV29-1, the J call TRBJ2-3; no clear D gene. Germline assignment: CDR1 SQVTM and CDR2 ANQGSEA. V was shortened by 1 base and J by 3 bases, with 5 bases between the two germline ends. This CDR3 has 12 amino acids.

This clonotype appeared a single time. At one end the junction does not follow the germline gene, possibly because of a read error. This CDR3 is CAGSLSADQFF. CDR3 DNA sequence: TGTGCCGGCAGTTTATCAGCGGATCAGTTCTTC. V gene TRBV27 combines with J gene TRBJ2-1, with D tentatively TRBD2 (5 bases). The germline V gene has CDR1 MNHEY and CDR2 SMNVEV (reference sequence). The CDR3 is 11 amino acids.

This chain joins TRBV14 and TRBJ2-2, with D possibly being TRBD2 (6 bases). The ends were cut back, 5 bases at V and 3 bases at J, with 13 bases in the middle. Per the germline V gene, CDR1 is SGHDN and CDR2 is FVKESK. The CDR3 has 15 amino acids. The CDR3 loop reads CASSVIGTDTGELFF. The CDR3 bases are TGTGCCAGCAGCGTAATCGGGACTGACACCGGGGAGCTGTTTTTT.

V gene TRBV20-1 combines with J gene TRBJ1-4; a weak D match, TRBD1 (5 bases). The CDR3 contains 15 residues. The V end was cut by 0 bases, the J end by 7 bases, with 15 bases between. Germline V CDR1 and CDR2: DFQATT, SNEGSKA (reference sequence). CDR3 in DNA: TGCAGTGCTAGAGATCGCCACCGAAGGGGTGAAAAACTGTTTTTT. Protein product: CSARDRHRRGEKLFF.